The clone carrying this TCR beta chain appeared a few times. Its antigen is not known. MiXCR, applied by TCRdb to the reads, yields one record per CDR3 protein. This table holds over 150,000 distinct CDR3 sequences, about a sixth found once. These data originate in a study of T cell repertoires in cytomegalovirus infection. Study observations and caveats: In two of eight donors, the top clonotype was HLA-C-restricted CMV-specific. CMV carriers having the relevant HLA were flagged by cumulative public TCR beta family frequency.

This CDR3 is built from 15 residues. J lost 2 bases, V lost 2 bases, and 4 bases had no gene match. The V gene's germline CDR1 is MDHEN and CDR2 SYDVKM. Sequenced material: CD8+ T cells from PBMCs. The chain has TRBV28 and TRBJ2-7; 9 nucleotides agree with TRBD1. This clonotype originated in a human donor in good health (CMV status not recorded). Some clones in this sample may be carry-over from other donors' samples. The CDR3: CASSLRRDRAYEQYF. The CDR3 coding sequence is TGTGCCAGCAGTTTACGCCGGGACAGGGCCTACGAGCAGTACTTC.